A single sample gave rise to the 4 T cell receptor beta chains below, sequenced in a study of blood T cell repertoires in COVID-19. The table came from immunoSEQ multiplex PCR; TCRdb's copy has only in-frame clones and leaves some out. Found here are hundreds of thousands of clones, almost 90% of them singletons; the top ten hold 1.7%. Sequencing was done on a sample of PBMCs or T cells enriched from blood (not recorded which). These TCRs come from a young woman with acute COVID-19.

The chain couples TRBV5-1 to TRBJ1-2; the D gene is possibly TRBD1 (6 bases). CDR1 and CDR2 from the germline V gene are SGHRS and YFSETQ. V lost 6 bases and J lost 2, with 11 bases in between. The CDR3 totals 13 residues. The CDR3 reads CASTGEGNYGYTF. The CDR3 coding sequence is TGCGCCAGCACAGGGGAGGGAAACTATGGCTACACCTTC.

The chain has TRBV12-5 and TRBJ1-2; 8 bases are shared with TRBD1. Germline V gene lookup returns CDR1 LGHNT and CDR2 FRNRAP. CDR3 length: 14 residues. V was clipped by 6 bases and J by 4 bases; unmatched bases: 7. CDR3 sequence (DNA): TGTGCTAGTGGCCCCGGGACAGGCCTCTATGGCTACACCTTC. Protein product: CASGPGTGLYGYTF.

This clone was observed once. The chain joins TRBV7-8 to TRBJ2-2, with 7 nucleotides matching TRBD1. CDR3 length equals 15 residues. V was pared by 5 bases and J by 1 base, with 4 bases of the junction left unmatched. Germline CDR1 and CDR2: SGHVS and FQNEAQ. This chain's CDR3 is CASSRGQQNTGELFF. CDR3 nucleotide sequence: TGTGCCAGCAGCCGGGGACAGCAGAACACCGGGGAGCTGTTTTTT.

The chain is built from TRBV28 and TRBJ2-1; TRBD2 matches at 7 bases. The V segment lost 5 bases and the J segment 10 bases; nucleotides outside the gene matches: 14. The CDR3 loop spans 15 amino acids. Per the germline V gene, CDR1 is MDHEN and CDR2 is SYDVKM. CDR3 nucleotides: TGTGCCAGCAGTCTCTACTGGGCGGGAGAGGTGGAGCAGTTCTTC. Its translation is CASSLYWAGEVEQFF.